One sample yielded the 3 T cell receptor beta chains listed below, sequenced in a study of T cells after yellow fever vaccination. Each CDR3 protein gets one entry after TCRdb re-called the 5' RACE reads with MiXCR. The sample contains under 700,000 distinct CDR3 sequences, about a sixth of which appear only once. The material was PBMCs, obtained 5 days after the first yellow fever vaccination. Every receptor here comes from a young man who received the YFV17D yellow fever vaccine.

This rearrangement joins TRBV4-1 to TRBJ2-3; 7 positions match TRBD2. V shed 1 base, J shed 2 bases, and the junction held 3 bases outside the gene matches. Germline V gene data show CDR1 as MGHRA and CDR2 as YSYEKL. The CDR3 has 15 amino acids. DNA for the CDR3: TGCGCCAGCAGCCAAGCTACTAGCGTCACAGATACGCAGTATTTT. This codes for CASSQATSVTDTQYF.

V is TRBV29-1 and J is TRBJ1-3; D is unresolved. In germline, CDR1 is SQVTM, CDR2 ANQGSEA. The ends were cut back, 6 bases at V and 4 bases at J, with 16 bases in the middle. The CDR3 covers 14 residues. The CDR3 nucleotides are TGCAGCGTGAAGAACCTCGGGAGAGGAAACACCATATATTTT. It is translated as CSVKNLGRGNTIYF.

CDR3 protein: CASSFGGGGGEQFF. CDR3 nucleotide sequence: TGTGCCAGCAGCTTTGGCGGGGGGGGAGGTGAGCAGTTCTTC. The chain couples TRBV7-2 to TRBJ2-1, with 9 nucleotides matching TRBD2. V lost 3 bases to trimming and J lost 9 bases; unmatched junction nucleotides: 6. Germline assignment: CDR1 SGHTA and CDR2 FQGNSA. This CDR3 contains 14 residues.